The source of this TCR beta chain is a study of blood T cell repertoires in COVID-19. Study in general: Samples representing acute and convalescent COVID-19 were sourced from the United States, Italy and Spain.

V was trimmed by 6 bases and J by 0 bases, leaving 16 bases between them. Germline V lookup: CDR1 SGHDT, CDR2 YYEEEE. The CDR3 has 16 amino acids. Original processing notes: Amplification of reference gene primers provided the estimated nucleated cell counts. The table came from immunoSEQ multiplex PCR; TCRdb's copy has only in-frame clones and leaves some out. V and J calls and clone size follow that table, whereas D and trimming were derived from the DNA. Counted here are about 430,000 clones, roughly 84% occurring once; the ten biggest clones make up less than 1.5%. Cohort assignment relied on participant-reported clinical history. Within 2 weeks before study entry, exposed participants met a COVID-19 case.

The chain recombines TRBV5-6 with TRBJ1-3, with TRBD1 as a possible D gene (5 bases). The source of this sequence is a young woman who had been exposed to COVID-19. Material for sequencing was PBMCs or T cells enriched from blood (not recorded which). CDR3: CASTGGTRHSGNTIYF. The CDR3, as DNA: TGTGCCAGCACCGGCGGGACTAGACACTCTGGAAACACCATATATTTT.